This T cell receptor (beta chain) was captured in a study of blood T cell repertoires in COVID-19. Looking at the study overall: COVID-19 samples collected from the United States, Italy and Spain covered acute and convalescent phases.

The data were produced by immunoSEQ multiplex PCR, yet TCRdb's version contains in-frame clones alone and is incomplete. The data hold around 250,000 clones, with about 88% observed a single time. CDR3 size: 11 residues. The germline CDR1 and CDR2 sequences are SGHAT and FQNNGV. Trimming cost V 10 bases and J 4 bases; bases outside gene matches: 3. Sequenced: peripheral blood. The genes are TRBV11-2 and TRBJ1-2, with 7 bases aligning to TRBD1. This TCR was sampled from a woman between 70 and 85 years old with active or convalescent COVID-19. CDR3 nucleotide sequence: TGTGCCATCAGACAGGGCTATGGCTACACCTTC. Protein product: CAIRQGYGYTF.